These 31 T cell receptor beta chains were all obtained from the same sample, sequenced in a study of shared clonotypes between healthy human individuals. CD45RO-negative cells were positively selected for CCR7, leaving out terminally differentiated effector memory CD45RA+ cells. The data were produced by immunoSEQ multiplex PCR, yet TCRdb's version contains in-frame clones alone and is incomplete. The sample includes about 2.2 million clones, about 93% of them seen just once. Sequencing was carried out using naive CD8+ T cells from PBMCs. These receptors all come from a young man in good health. Some clones in this sample may be carry-over from other donors' samples.

The count of this clone is one. CDR3 amino acids: CASSFHPSGINGELFF. CDR3 nucleotide sequence: TGTGCCAGCAGTTTCCACCCTAGCGGGATTAACGGGGAGCTGTTTTTT. V is TRBV27 and J is TRBJ2-2; 9 bases line up with TRBD2. The germline V gene encodes CDR1 MNHEY and CDR2 SMNVEV (reference sequence). CDR3 length: 16 amino acids. V lost 3 bases to trimming and J lost 7 bases; unmatched junction nucleotides: 9.

The V and J genes are TRBV27 and TRBJ2-7; 8 bases fit TRBD2. Trimming removed 8 bases from V and 4 bases from J; junction bases left unmatched: 7. CDR1 is MNHEY and CDR2 is SMNVEV in the germline V gene (reference sequence). The CDR3 has 13 residues. Here the CDR3 reads CASSNGRDYEQYF. The CDR3 nucleotides are TGTGCCAGCTCGAACGGGAGGGATTACGAGCAGTACTTC.

The CDR3 reads CASSIGPAGGVYEQYF. In DNA, the CDR3 is TGTGCCAGTAGTATCGGCCCCGCAGGGGGTGTCTACGAGCAGTACTTC. The chain recombines TRBV19 with TRBJ2-7; 7 bases match TRBD1. Germline V CDR1 and CDR2: LNHDA, SQIVND (reference sequence). This CDR3 has 16 amino acids. Germline trimming cut 3 bases from V and 3 bases from J; bases unmatched to any gene: 11.

The chain couples TRBV6-6 to TRBJ2-7; the D gene is possibly TRBD1 (6 bases). The length of the CDR3 is 14 residues. CDR1 is MNHNY and CDR2 is SVGAGI in the germline V gene (reference sequence). Trimming took 6 bases from V and 2 from J, leaving 14 bases between them. CDR3 region: CASRSQGLAYEQYF. CDR3 in DNA: TGTGCCAGCAGGTCACAGGGTTTGGCCTACGAGCAGTACTTC.

V gene TRBV7-9 combines with J gene TRBJ2-1, with TRBD1 as a possible D gene (5 bases). Germline V gives CDR1 SEHNR, CDR2 FQNEAQ (reference sequence). Trimming stripped 2 bases from V and 8 bases from J, with 10 bases between. The CDR3 has 13 residues. As DNA, the CDR3 is TGTGCCAGCAGCTTAATAGGGGCCTATGAGCAGTTCTTC. Amino acids: CASSLIGAYEQFF. The full variable domain, its missing parts supplied by reference TRBV7-9 and TRBJ2-1, is DTGVSQNPRHKITKRGQNVTFRCDPISEHNRLYWYRQTLGQGPEFLTYFQNEAQLEKSRLLSDRFSAERPKGSFSTLEIQRTEQGDSAMYLCASSLIGAYEQFFGPGTRLTVL.

This rearrangement joins TRBV19 to TRBJ2-7; D assignment may be TRBD1 or TRBD2 (6 bases each). Trimming took 7 bases from V and 0 from J, leaving 13 bases between them. This CDR3 comprises 14 residues. Per the germline V gene, CDR1 is LNHDA and CDR2 is SQIVND (reference sequence). CDR3 nucleotides: TGTGCCAGTACCTCGGGGGCCTTCTCCTACGAGCAGTACTTC. This sequence encodes CASTSGAFSYEQYF.

CDR3 sequence: CATSRDRGQGNTIYF. The CDR3 DNA follows: TGTGCCACCAGCAGAGACAGGGGGCAGGGAAACACCATATATTTT. The V and J genes are TRBV15 and TRBJ1-3; the match to TRBD1 covers 8 bases. V shed 0 bases, J shed 4 bases, and the junction held 2 bases outside the gene matches. The germline gives CDR1 LNHNV, CDR2 YYDKDF (reference sequence). This CDR3 contains 15 residues. The complete variable domain, with remaining parts taken from reference TRBV15 and TRBJ1-3, reads DAMVIQNPRYQVTQFGKPVTLSCSQTLNHNVMYWYQQKSSQAPKLLFHYYDKDFNNEADTPDNFQSRRPNTSFCFLDIRSPGLGDTAMYLCATSRDRGQGNTIYFGEGSWLTVV.

The gene calls are TRBV2 and TRBJ1-2; D is possibly TRBD1 (5 bases). The CDR3 totals 14 residues. V shed 1 base and J shed 6 bases, with 12 bases lying between them. CDR1 and CDR2 (germline): SNHLY, FYNNEI. CDR3 loop: CASSEEAGKDGYTF. Here the CDR3 DNA reads TGTGCCAGCAGTGAAGAAGCAGGGAAGGATGGCTACACCTTC.

The genes are TRBV7-3 and TRBJ2-7; 9 nucleotides agree with TRBD2. Germline V gene data show CDR1 as SGHTA and CDR2 as FQGTGA. This CDR3 spans 14 amino acids. V lost 3 bases and J lost 5; bases outside the gene matches: 5. The CDR3 DNA reads TGTGCCAGCAGCTTGTTAGCGGGAGCCAACGAGCAGTACTTC. The encoded protein is CASSLLAGANEQYF.

The chain recombines TRBV25-1 with TRBJ2-1; D not resolved. This CDR3 contains 10 residues. The germline V and J ends were trimmed by 6 bases and 10 bases, with 7 bases remaining between them. Per germline, CDR1 MGHDK and CDR2 SYGVNS. The CDR3 bases are TGTGCCAGCAGGTACTGGGAGCAGTTCTTC. Translating gives CASRYWEQFF.

This clone was recorded once. The V and J genes are TRBV5-1 and TRBJ2-7; tentatively, D is TRBD2 (5 bases). Between the trimmed V and J ends, which lost 0 bases and 3 bases, there was a span of 13 bases. The CDR3 has 15 residues. Germline V gives CDR1 SGHRS, CDR2 YFSETQ. DNA for the CDR3: TGCGCCAGCAGCTTGGCTGGGGAGTCGTTCTACGAGCAGTACTTC. This encodes CASSLAGESFYEQYF.

This chain connects TRBV19 to TRBJ1-1, with 8 positions matching TRBD1. The CDR3 has 16 residues. The ends lost 0 bases at V and 3 bases at J; junction bases unmatched: 6. CDR1 is LNHDA, CDR2 SQIVND, per germline (reference sequence). The CDR3 spells CASSIEDRESDTEAFF. The CDR3 DNA reads TGTGCCAGTAGTATAGAGGACAGGGAGTCTGACACTGAAGCTTTCTTT.

The chain combines TRBV27 with TRBJ2-2, with 10 bases identical to TRBD2. Germline V gene data show CDR1 as MNHEY and CDR2 as SMNVEV (reference sequence). This CDR3 is 17 amino acids long. V trimming: 0 bases; J trimming: 4 bases; junction bases outside the gene matches: 5. The CDR3 DNA follows: TGTGCCAGCAGTTTATCCCTAGCGGGAGCCTTCACCGGGGAGCTGTTTTTT. Its protein is CASSLSLAGAFTGELFF.

The chain employs TRBV19 and TRBJ2-3; 8 nucleotides match TRBD1. Germline CDR1 LNHDA, CDR2 SQIVND (reference sequence). The CDR3 runs to 13 residues. The V segment lost 8 bases and the J segment 2 bases; nucleotides outside the gene matches: 3. The CDR3 DNA reads as TGTGCCAGTGGGGACAGGCTCACAGATACGCAGTATTTT. It translates to CASGDRLTDTQYF. Filled out from reference TRBV19 and TRBJ2-3, the complete variable domain reads DGGITQSPKYLFRKEGQNVTLSCEQNLNHDAMYWYRQDPGQGLRLIYYSQIVNDFQKGDIAEGYSVSREKKESFPLTVTSAQKNPTAFYLCASGDRLTDTQYFGPGTRLTVL.

The genes are TRBV27 and TRBJ2-1; no firm D call. Trimming took 2 bases from V and 6 from J, leaving 8 bases between them. There are 13 residues in the CDR3. Germline CDR1 is MNHEY and CDR2 is SMNVEV (reference sequence). The chain's CDR3 is CASSLMAGNEQFF. DNA of the CDR3: TGTGCCAGCAGTTTAATGGCCGGCAATGAGCAGTTCTTC.

The chain links TRBV25-1 to TRBJ1-2; D is undetermined. The germline V gene encodes CDR1 MGHDK and CDR2 SYGVNS. Trimming took off 4 bases at V and 8 bases at J, with 17 bases between the two ends. The CDR3 totals 14 residues. The CDR3 protein is CASSGTGRQSGYTF. The CDR3 coding sequence is TGTGCCAGCAGTGGGACGGGGAGGCAAAGCGGCTACACCTTC.

V and J are TRBV5-4 and TRBJ2-7, with 9 bases lining up with TRBD1. Germline V gene data show CDR1 as SGHNT and CDR2 as YYREEE (reference sequence). The V gene end was trimmed by 5 bases and the J gene end by 4 bases; junction bases not matched to a gene: 10. The CDR3 has 15 residues. The chain's CDR3 is CASRHSGQGRYEQYF. The CDR3 DNA follows: TGTGCCAGCAGACATTCTGGACAGGGGAGATACGAGCAGTACTTC.

The chain recombines TRBV7-2 with TRBJ1-1; TRBD1 matches at 8 bases. Germline V gene data show CDR1 as SGHTA and CDR2 as FQGNSA. The V gene end was trimmed by 5 bases and the J gene end by 6 bases; junction bases not matched to a gene: 2. The CDR3 runs to 12 residues. The CDR3 nucleotides read TGTGCCAGCAGCCAGGACAGGGCTGAAGCTTTCTTT. Translating it yields CASSQDRAEAFF.

The rearrangement uses TRBV28 and TRBJ2-1; TRBD2 matches 8 bases. The CDR3 length is 16 residues. V lost 6 bases, J lost 0 bases, and 7 bases stayed unmatched. The germline CDR1 and CDR2 sequences are MDHEN and SYDVKM. CDR3 residues: CASSTQRESSYNEQFF. CDR3 bases: TGTGCCAGCAGCACACAGCGGGAGAGCTCCTACAATGAGCAGTTCTTC.

This chain joins TRBV28 and TRBJ2-2; no definite D call. CDR3 length: 13 residues. Looked up from germline, CDR1 is MDHEN and CDR2 is SYDVKM. With 6 bases removed from V and 5 bases from J, the gap between germline ends came to 10 bases. The CDR3 here is CASSPPGTGELFF. The CDR3 DNA reads as TGTGCCAGCAGCCCCCCTGGGACCGGGGAGCTGTTTTTT.

The rearrangement joins TRBV7-9 to TRBJ2-7, with D perhaps TRBD1 (6 bases). The V gene lost 5 bases and the J gene lost 3 bases, with 11 bases spanning the gap. This CDR3 spans 13 amino acids. Germline loops: CDR1 SEHNR, CDR2 FQNEAQ (reference sequence). As DNA, the CDR3 is TGTGCCAGCAGCCGCACAGGGAACTACGAGCAGTACTTC. It is translated as CASSRTGNYEQYF.

This chain uses TRBV4-1 with TRBJ2-1, with unresolved D. CDR1 MGHRA and CDR2 YSYEKL come from the germline V gene. V lost 1 base and J 6 bases, leaving 10 bases between the germline ends. The CDR3 runs to 14 residues. The CDR3 DNA is TGCGCCAGCAGCCAAGTTGGCAGATCCAATGAGCAGTTCTTC. Translating it yields CASSQVGRSNEQFF.

The chain employs TRBV9 and TRBJ2-1; D remains unclear. Trimming stripped 4 bases from V and 5 bases from J, with 10 bases between. Per germline, CDR1 SGDLS and CDR2 YYNGEE. The CDR3 consists of 13 residues. CDR3 sequence: CASSPNSDNEQFF. The CDR3 nucleotides are TGTGCCAGCAGCCCCAACTCTGACAATGAGCAGTTCTTC.

The chain is built from TRBV28 and TRBJ2-4; a weak D match, TRBD2 (6 bases). The CDR3 extends over 15 amino acids. Germline assignment: CDR1 MDHEN and CDR2 SYDVKM. Trimming cost V 6 bases and J 11 bases, with 23 bases left between them. CDR3: CASRPPGPGAGLQYF. The CDR3 DNA sequence: TGTGCCAGCAGACCCCCGGGACCCGGGGCGGGACTTCAGTACTTC.

J is TRBJ2-1 and V is TRBV13, with 9 bases that match TRBD1. The V gene's germline CDR1 is PRHDT and CDR2 FYEKMQ (reference sequence). The length of the CDR3 is 13 residues. With V trimmed by 5 bases and J by 10 bases, 6 bases remained unmatched. CDR3: CASSPQGAREQFF. CDR3 DNA sequence: TGTGCCAGCAGCCCACAGGGGGCCCGAGAGCAGTTCTTC.

A word on this clone: The sample carries other DNA sequences with the same CDR3. The V and J genes are TRBV11-2 and TRBJ1-1; D uncertain. Germline lookup yields CDR1 SGHAT and CDR2 FQNNGV. This CDR3 spans 13 amino acids. V shed 2 bases and J shed 0 bases, with 4 bases lying between them. CDR3 DNA: TGTGCCAGCAGCTTACTTATGAACACTGAAGCTTTCTTT. Translation: CASSLLMNTEAFF.

The chain links TRBV7-8 to TRBJ1-4; a weak D match, TRBD1 (5 bases). V was pared by 5 bases and J by 4 bases, with 14 bases between. Germline V lookup: CDR1 SGHVS, CDR2 FQNEAQ. This CDR3 region has 15 residues. CDR3 nucleotide sequence: TGTGCCAGCAGCACACCACAGGCCGTTAATGAAAAACTGTTTTTT. Its translation is CASSTPQAVNEKLFF.

Concerning this clone itself: The same CDR3 is also encoded by other DNA sequences in this sample. The genes are TRBV7-6 and TRBJ2-5, with 7 positions matching TRBD1. Germline CDR1 is SGHVS and CDR2 is FNYEAQ. This CDR3 has 13 amino acids. V dropped 5 bases and J dropped 3; count of bases not matched to a gene: 3. CDR3 in amino acids: CASSRDSEETQYF. DNA for the CDR3: TGTGCCAGCAGCCGGGACAGCGAAGAGACCCAGTACTTC.

V gene TRBV4-3 combines with J gene TRBJ2-7, with 9 bases aligning to TRBD2. The CDR3 loop spans 18 amino acids. Trimming took 0 bases from V and 1 from J; bases not matched to a gene: 10. The germline V gene has CDR1 LGHNA and CDR2 YSLEER. The CDR3 nucleotides read TGCGCCAGCAGCCAAGATGCGGGGGGGGCGGAATCATCCTACGAGCAGTACTTC. This codes for CASSQDAGGAESSYEQYF.

This chain links TRBV19 with TRBJ2-7; 7 bases agree with TRBD1. The CDR3 is 13 amino acids. Germline V gene lookup returns CDR1 LNHDA and CDR2 SQIVND (reference sequence). The ends lost 5 bases at V and 2 bases at J; junction bases unmatched: 3. The CDR3 is CASSGDRTYEQYF. In DNA, the CDR3 is TGTGCCAGTAGTGGGGACAGAACCTACGAGCAGTACTTC.

This rearrangement joins TRBV7-6 to TRBJ2-5; the match to TRBD2 covers 10 bases. The V segment lost 5 bases and the J segment 2 bases; nucleotides outside the gene matches: 5. CDR3 length: 15 residues. Germline lookup yields CDR1 SGHVS and CDR2 FNYEAQ. The CDR3 protein is CASSPGLAAQETQYF. DNA for the CDR3: TGTGCCAGCAGCCCCGGACTAGCGGCTCAAGAGACCCAGTACTTC.